These 30 T cell receptor beta chains were sequenced from one sample in a study of T cell responses to AZD1222 COVID-19 vaccine (TCRdb year 2021). Reading the label with the study, this specimen's time point is: baseline before first vaccination. Library preparation used the immunoSEQ multiplex PCR assay. TCRdb stores this immuneACCESS table with in-frame sequences only. Part of the clones is absent; in the studies checked, under half of the shortfall reflects unresolved V genes, and no reason is known for the rest. The sample table records roughly 120,000 clones; 75% to 95% of these occur just once. The ten largest clones represent roughly 5.4% of the sample. The sample was peripheral blood, taken on day 0 of AZD1222 vaccination. The receptor source for this set is an adult in good health.

The chain combines TRBV27 with TRBJ2-5, with a possible D match to TRBD1 (5 bases). CDR3 length: 17 amino acids. Germline assignment: CDR1 MNHEY and CDR2 SMNVEV (reference sequence). Trimming shortened V by 2 bases and J by 3 bases, and 19 bases separated the two germline ends. CDR3 nucleotide sequence: TGTGCCAGCAGTTTAACCCCCCGACAGAAAGGTAAAGAGACCCAGTACTTC. This translates into CASSLTPRQKGKETQYF.

CDR3 in DNA: TGTGCCTGGAGTGTAGGGCAGTGGGCCTCTGGGCAGGAAGCTTTCTTT. This sequence encodes CAWSVGQWASGQEAFF. The V call is TRBV30, the J call TRBJ1-1; D unclear. The V and J ends lost 0 bases and 8 bases respectively, with 22 bases between them. The germline gives CDR1 GTSNPN, CDR2 SVGIG (reference sequence). The CDR3 totals 16 residues.

The rearrangement joins TRBV7-9 to TRBJ2-7; tentative D call: TRBD2 (5 bases). The germline gives CDR1 SEHNR, CDR2 FQNEAQ (reference sequence). The CDR3 length is 15 residues. V shed 0 bases and J shed 1 base, with 10 bases lying between them. The CDR3 DNA reads TGTGCCAGCAGCTTAGCGATCGGCGGGTCCTACGAGCAGTACTTC. It translates to CASSLAIGGSYEQYF.

The V gene is TRBV19, the J gene TRBJ2-2; D is perhaps TRBD2 (5 bases). Germline V lookup: CDR1 LNHDA, CDR2 SQIVND (reference sequence). The CDR3 totals 14 residues. V lost 7 bases, J lost 0 bases, and 9 bases lay in between. The CDR3 region is CASTDYTNTGELFF. CDR3 DNA sequence: TGTGCCAGTACTGACTACACGAACACCGGGGAGCTGTTTTTT. Full variable domain (rest looked up from reference TRBV19 and TRBJ2-2): DGGITQSPKYLFRKEGQNVTLSCEQNLNHDAMYWYRQDPGQGLRLIYYSQIVNDFQKGDIAEGYSVSREKKESFPLTVTSAQKNPTAFYLCASTDYTNTGELFFGEGSRLTVL.

The V gene is TRBV19, the J gene TRBJ1-2; a weak D match, TRBD1 (5 bases). This CDR3 is 13 amino acids long. V lost 3 bases and J lost 7, with 12 bases in between. Germline V lookup: CDR1 LNHDA, CDR2 SQIVND (reference sequence). This CDR3 is CASSITRAGGYTF. The CDR3 DNA follows: TGTGCCAGTAGTATTACCAGGGCAGGTGGCTACACCTTC.

V and J are TRBV10-3 and TRBJ2-7; D unclear. CDR3 length: 12 amino acids. The ends were cut back, 7 bases at V and 6 bases at J, with 13 bases in the middle. Looked up from germline, CDR1 is ENHRY and CDR2 is SYGVKD. The CDR3 protein is CAINEVGSEQYF. CDR3 nucleotide sequence: TGTGCCATCAACGAGGTCGGGTCCGAGCAGTACTTC.

V and J are TRBV27 and TRBJ1-6, with no clear D. CDR3 length: 15 residues. Germline V gene lookup returns CDR1 MNHEY and CDR2 SMNVEV (reference sequence). Trimming shortened V by 9 bases and J by 9 bases, and 21 bases separated the two germline ends. The CDR3 reads CASSTTGVPGSPLHF. The DNA for the CDR3 is TGTGCCAGTTCCACAACTGGGGTCCCGGGTTCACCCCTCCACTTT.

The chain is built from TRBV5-1 and TRBJ2-7; D possibly corresponds to TRBD1 (6 bases). CDR3 size: 14 residues. The germline V and J ends were trimmed by 7 bases and 6 bases, with 20 bases remaining between them. Germline V CDR1 and CDR2: SGHRS, YFSETQ. DNA for the CDR3: TGCGCCAGCTCAATGACTTCTGGGGGCGGCGAGCAGTACTTC. Its protein is CASSMTSGGGEQYF.

The V and J genes are TRBV6-5 and TRBJ1-5; 9 bases are a match to TRBD1. J gave up 6 bases and V 6 bases, and 6 bases lay outside the gene matches. Germline CDR1 is MNHEY and CDR2 is SVGAGI. The CDR3 is 14 amino acids. CDR3 sequence: CASSQPDRGQPQHF. CDR3 nucleotide sequence: TGTGCCAGCAGCCAGCCGGACAGGGGTCAGCCCCAGCATTTT.

The CDR3 DNA is TGTGCCAGCAGCCAAGATCCCCACGGCGGAAACACCATATATTTT. This sequence encodes CASSQDPHGGNTIYF. The chain combines TRBV3-1 (or the pseudogene TRBV3-2) with TRBJ1-3, with D uncertain. The CDR3 is 15 residues long. CDR1 is LGHDT and CDR2 is YNNKEL in the germline V gene (reference sequence). The V and J ends lost 0 bases and 4 bases respectively, with 10 bases between them.

This clone was observed a few times. The J gene is TRBJ2-7, the V gene TRBV28, with no clear D. CDR3 length equals 12 residues. Germline values: CDR1 MDHEN, CDR2 SYDVKM. V lost 0 bases, J lost 5 bases, and 5 bases lay in between. CDR3 DNA sequence: TGTGCCAGCAGTTTATGGAGAAACGAGCAGTACTTC. It encodes CASSLWRNEQYF.

The rearrangement joins TRBV28 to TRBJ1-1; no firm D call. V lost 6 bases and J 1 base, leaving 15 bases between the germline ends. CDR1 is MDHEN and CDR2 is SYDVKM in the germline V gene. This CDR3 is 15 amino acids long. The CDR3 DNA is TGTGCCAGCAGCCAACTTGCCCTGGGGAACACTGAAGCTTTCTTT. This gives the protein CASSQLALGNTEAFF.

The genes are TRBV28 and TRBJ1-2; D might be TRBD1 (6 bases). Germline lookup yields CDR1 MDHEN and CDR2 SYDVKM. The CDR3 loop spans 15 amino acids. Trimming stripped 5 bases from V and 4 bases from J, with 17 bases between. Here the CDR3 reads CASSRTVRIGYGYTF. The CDR3 DNA sequence: TGTGCCAGCAGTCGGACAGTCCGTATAGGCTATGGCTACACCTTC.

The chain has TRBV15 and TRBJ1-1; the D gene is possibly TRBD1 (6 bases). The CDR3 totals 16 residues. V lost 1 base and J 3 bases, leaving 15 bases between the germline ends. Germline CDR1 and CDR2: LNHNV and YYDKDF (reference sequence). CDR3 DNA: TGTGCCACCAGCAGAGTTGAGGGGGGCTGGGACACTGAAGCTTTCTTT. This sequence encodes CATSRVEGGWDTEAFF.

This clone has a single count. The chain links TRBV29-1 to TRBJ1-2; D gene unclear. The CDR3 is 13 amino acids. V was trimmed by 4 bases and J by 7 bases, leaving 16 bases between them. Germline V lookup: CDR1 SQVTM, CDR2 ANQGSEA. The CDR3 spells CSVAPLGSGGYTF. CDR3 nucleotide sequence: TGCAGCGTTGCACCCCTGGGGTCGGGTGGCTACACCTTC.

The chain has TRBV6-5 and TRBJ1-1, with 7 bases matching TRBD1. The CDR3 totals 14 residues. V lost 4 bases and J lost 0; bases outside the gene matches: 2. In germline, CDR1 is MNHEY, CDR2 SVGAGI. CDR3 amino acids: CASSSGQLNTEAFF. CDR3 nucleotides: TGTGCCAGCAGTTCGGGACAGCTGAACACTGAAGCTTTCTTT.

The chain recombines TRBV28 with TRBJ1-1; the D gene is possibly TRBD1 (5 bases). The CDR3 length is 14 residues. Germline assignment: CDR1 MDHEN and CDR2 SYDVKM. Trimming left V 7 bases short and J 1 base short, with 13 bases between. CDR3 DNA: TGTGCCAGCAAGGGGTTTACCGGGAACACTGAAGCTTTCTTT. This gives the protein CASKGFTGNTEAFF. Together with reference TRBV28 and TRBJ1-1, the CDR3 gives the full variable domain: DVKVTQSSRYLVKRTGEKVFLECVQDMDHENMFWYRQDPGLGLRLIYFSYDVKMKEKGDIPEGYSVSREKKERFSLILESASTNQTSMYLCASKGFTGNTEAFFGQGTRLTVV.

This clone has only one observation. The J gene is TRBJ1-2, the V gene TRBV4-1; perhaps TRBD1 as D (5 bases). This CDR3 is 16 amino acids long. V shed 0 bases and J shed 0 bases, with 11 bases lying between them. The germline V gene encodes CDR1 MGHRA and CDR2 YSYEKL. Here the CDR3 reads CASSQDRGRANYGYTF. CDR3 coding DNA: TGCGCCAGCAGCCAAGATCGCGGCAGGGCTAACTATGGCTACACCTTC.

The chain links TRBV9 to TRBJ2-2; 8 bases are shared with TRBD1. The CDR3 covers 13 residues. Germline V gene sequence: CDR1 SGDLS, CDR2 YYNGEE. After removal of 3 bases from V and 7 bases from J, the junction contained 2 bases not matched to a gene. Here the CDR3 DNA reads TGTGCCAGCAGCGGGGGGACAGGCGGGGAGCTGTTTTTT. This encodes CASSGGTGGELFF.

Remarks on this clone: Other DNA sequences in the sample encode the same CDR3. The gene calls are TRBV12-3 or TRBV12-4 and TRBJ1-1, with D unresolved. V was cut by 6 bases and J by 5 bases, with 10 bases left in between. The CDR3 extends over 12 amino acids. The CDR3 coding sequence is TGTGCCAGCAGCTGGGGAGGAACTGAAGCTTTCTTT. Protein: CASSWGGTEAFF.

V gene TRBV19 combines with J gene TRBJ2-7, with 8 bases lining up with TRBD1. V lost 6 bases and J lost 1; bases outside the gene matches: 5. The CDR3 length is 14 residues. CDR1 and CDR2 (germline): LNHDA, SQIVND (reference sequence). CDR3 region: CASSAGQGSYEQYF. The CDR3 coding sequence is TGTGCCAGTAGCGCCGGACAGGGTTCCTACGAGCAGTACTTC.

J is TRBJ2-5 and V is TRBV7-9, with TRBD1 matching 7 bases. Germline CDR1 and CDR2: SEHNR and FQNEAQ (reference sequence). CDR3 length: 16 amino acids. The V and J ends lost 5 bases and 2 bases, in that order; junction bases with no gene match: 11. The CDR3 loop is CASSNRGKPSQETQYF. In DNA, the CDR3 is TGTGCCAGCAGCAACAGGGGAAAGCCATCTCAAGAGACCCAGTACTTC.

The chain links TRBV2 to TRBJ2-5; 9 nucleotides line up with TRBD2. The CDR3 covers 14 residues. V lost 5 bases to trimming and J lost 5 bases; unmatched junction nucleotides: 6. Germline CDR1 is SNHLY and CDR2 is FYNNEI. CDR3 sequence reads: CASSQYSGSETQYF. The CDR3 DNA sequence: TGTGCCAGCAGTCAATATAGCGGGAGTGAGACCCAGTACTTC.

This chain connects TRBV7-6 to TRBJ2-5; 7 bases are shared with TRBD1. Germline loops: CDR1 SGHVS, CDR2 FNYEAQ. The V segment lost 5 bases and the J segment 7 bases; nucleotides outside the gene matches: 7. The CDR3 has 13 residues. CDR3 region: CASSPRTGATQYF. In DNA form, the CDR3 reads TGTGCCAGCAGCCCCCGGACAGGAGCGACCCAGTACTTC.

This chain joins TRBV30 and TRBJ2-3, with D possibly being TRBD2 (6 bases). Per germline, CDR1 GTSNPN and CDR2 SVGIG (reference sequence). Trimming shortened V by 1 base and J by 2 bases, and 7 bases separated the two germline ends. The length of the CDR3 is 13 residues. The CDR3 reads CAWSAGDTDTQYF. The CDR3 coding sequence is TGTGCCTGGAGTGCGGGAGACACAGATACGCAGTATTTT.

The gene calls are TRBV28 and TRBJ2-2; tentative D call: TRBD2 (5 bases). The CDR3 runs 13 residues. Germline loops: CDR1 MDHEN, CDR2 SYDVKM. V lost 1 base, J lost 8 bases, and 8 bases lay in between. CDR3 sequence reads: CASSLLRVGELFF. In DNA form, the CDR3 reads TGTGCCAGCAGTTTATTGCGGGTTGGGGAGCTGTTTTTT.

This CDR3 reads CASILSLYEGYTF. The CDR3 nucleotides read TGTGCCAGCATTCTCAGCTTGTATGAGGGCTACACCTTC. The rearrangement uses TRBV2 and TRBJ1-2; no reliable D call. From germline, CDR1 is SNHLY and CDR2 FYNNEI. Trimming took off 7 bases at V and 8 bases at J, with 17 bases between the two ends. The CDR3 is 13 amino acids.

The rearrangement joins TRBV19 to TRBJ1-2; D not resolved. Trimming took 3 bases from V and 0 from J, leaving 5 bases between them. The germline V gene has CDR1 LNHDA and CDR2 SQIVND (reference sequence). The CDR3 has 13 amino acids. The CDR3 DNA sequence: TGTGCCAGTAGTATGGCTGCTAACTATGGCTACACCTTC. Translated: CASSMAANYGYTF.

This clone was found once. J is TRBJ1-1 and V is TRBV14, with D possibly being TRBD1 (6 bases). The CDR3 contains 15 residues. V was cut by 5 bases and J by 4 bases, with 17 bases left in between. Germline CDR1 and CDR2: SGHDN and FVKESK. The CDR3 here is CASSFRSGVGTEAFF. CDR3 DNA: TGTGCCAGCAGCTTCAGATCAGGGGTGGGCACTGAAGCTTTCTTT. Looking up the rest from reference TRBV14 and TRBJ1-1 gives the full variable domain: EAGVTQFPSHSVIEKGQTVTLRCDPISGHDNLYWYRRVMGKEIKFLLHFVKESKQDESGMPNNRFLAERTGGTYSTLKVQPAELEDSGVYFCASSFRSGVGTEAFFGQGTRLTVV.

As to this clone: At one end, the junction sequence differs from germline, possibly due to a read error. This chain uses TRBV14 with TRBJ1-2; TRBD1 agrees at 9 bases. The CDR3 contains 16 residues. The germline gives CDR1 SGHDN, CDR2 FVKESK. The CDR3 spells CASSQSSGQGFYGCTF. CDR3 DNA sequence: TGTGCCAGCAGCCAATCCTCGGGACAGGGATTCTATGGCTGCACCTTC.